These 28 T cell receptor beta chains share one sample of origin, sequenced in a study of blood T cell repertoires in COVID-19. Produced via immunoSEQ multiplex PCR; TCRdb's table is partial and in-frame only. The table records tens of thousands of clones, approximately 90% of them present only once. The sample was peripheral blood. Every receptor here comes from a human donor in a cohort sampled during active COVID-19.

CDR3: CASSYPSGSSGETQYF. The CDR3 DNA reads TGTGCCAGCAGTTACCCTAGCGGGAGTAGTGGAGAGACCCAGTACTTC. V and J are TRBV6-5 and TRBJ2-5; 10 nucleotides agree with TRBD2. CDR1 MNHEY and CDR2 SVGAGI come from the germline V gene. This CDR3 is built from 16 residues. V lost 2 bases and J lost 4; bases outside the gene matches: 7.

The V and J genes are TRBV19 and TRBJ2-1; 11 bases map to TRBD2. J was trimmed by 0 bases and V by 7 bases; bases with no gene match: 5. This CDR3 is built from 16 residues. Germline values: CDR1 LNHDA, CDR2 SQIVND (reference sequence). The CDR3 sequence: CASKIAGGSSYNEQFF. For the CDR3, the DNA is TGTGCCAGTAAAATAGCGGGAGGGAGCTCCTACAATGAGCAGTTCTTC. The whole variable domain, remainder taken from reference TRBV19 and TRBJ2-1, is DGGITQSPKYLFRKEGQNVTLSCEQNLNHDAMYWYRQDPGQGLRLIYYSQIVNDFQKGDIAEGYSVSREKKESFPLTVTSAQKNPTAFYLCASKIAGGSSYNEQFFGPGTRLTVL.

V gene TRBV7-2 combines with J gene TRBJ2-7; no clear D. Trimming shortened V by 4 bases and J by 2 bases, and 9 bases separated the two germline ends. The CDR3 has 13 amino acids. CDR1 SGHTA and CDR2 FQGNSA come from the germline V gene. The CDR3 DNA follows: TGTGCCAGCAGCTCAACGTCTACCTACGAGCAGTACTTC. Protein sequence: CASSSTSTYEQYF. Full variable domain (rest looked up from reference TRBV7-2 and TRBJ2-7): GAGVSQSPSNKVTEKGKDVELRCDPISGHTALYWYRQSLGQGLEFLIYFQGNSAPDKSGLPSDRFSAERTGGSVSTLTIQRTQQEDSAVYLCASSSTSTYEQYFGPGTRLTVT.

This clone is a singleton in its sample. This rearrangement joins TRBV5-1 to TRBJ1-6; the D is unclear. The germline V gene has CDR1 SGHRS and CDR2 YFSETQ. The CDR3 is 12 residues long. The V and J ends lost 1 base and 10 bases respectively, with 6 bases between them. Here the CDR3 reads CASSLSGSPLHF. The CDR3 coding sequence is TGCGCCAGCAGCTTGTCCGGGTCACCCCTCCACTTT.

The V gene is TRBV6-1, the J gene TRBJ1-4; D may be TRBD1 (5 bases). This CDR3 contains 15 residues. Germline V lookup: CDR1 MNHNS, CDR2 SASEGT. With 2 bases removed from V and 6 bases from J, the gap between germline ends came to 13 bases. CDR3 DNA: TGTGCCAGCAGTGAACTGGGGCCCACCGATGAAAAACTGTTTTTT. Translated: CASSELGPTDEKLFF.

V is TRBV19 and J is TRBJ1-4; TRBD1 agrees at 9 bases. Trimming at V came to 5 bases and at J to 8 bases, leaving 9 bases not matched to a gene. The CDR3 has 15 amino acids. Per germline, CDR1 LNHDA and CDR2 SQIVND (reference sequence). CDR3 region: CASSPMGQGGEKLFF. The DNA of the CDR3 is TGTGCCAGTAGTCCAATGGGACAGGGTGGCGAAAAACTGTTTTTT.

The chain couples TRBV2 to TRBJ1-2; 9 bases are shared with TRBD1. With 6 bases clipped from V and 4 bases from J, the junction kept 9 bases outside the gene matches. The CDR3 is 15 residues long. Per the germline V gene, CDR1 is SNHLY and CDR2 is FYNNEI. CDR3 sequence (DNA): TGTGCCAGCAGCCCGACCGGGACAGGGACCTATGGCTACACCTTC. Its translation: CASSPTGTGTYGYTF.

CDR3 in amino acids: CASSRPRGSGETQYF. CDR3 DNA sequence: TGTGCCAGCAGCCGACCACGGGGGAGTGGGGAGACCCAGTACTTC. The chain links TRBV3-1 (or the pseudogene TRBV3-2) to TRBJ2-5; D possibly corresponds to TRBD2 (6 bases). From germline, CDR1 is LGHDT and CDR2 YNNKEL (reference sequence). Deletions cut 4 bases from V and 5 bases from J, with 17 bases between. The CDR3 loop spans 15 amino acids.

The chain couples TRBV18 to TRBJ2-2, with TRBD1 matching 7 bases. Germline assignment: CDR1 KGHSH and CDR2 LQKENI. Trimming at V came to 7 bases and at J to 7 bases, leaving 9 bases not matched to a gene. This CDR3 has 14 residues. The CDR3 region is CASYRGGRGGELFF. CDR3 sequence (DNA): TGTGCCAGCTACAGGGGCGGCCGTGGCGGGGAGCTGTTTTTT.

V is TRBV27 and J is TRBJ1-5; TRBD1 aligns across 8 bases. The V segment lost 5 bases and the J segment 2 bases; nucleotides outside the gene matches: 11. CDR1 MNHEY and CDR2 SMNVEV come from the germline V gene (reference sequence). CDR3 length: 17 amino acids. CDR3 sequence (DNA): TGTGCCAGCAGTCCTACGACAGGGGTAGGTCGCAATCAGCCCCAGCATTTT. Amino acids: CASSPTTGVGRNQPQHF.

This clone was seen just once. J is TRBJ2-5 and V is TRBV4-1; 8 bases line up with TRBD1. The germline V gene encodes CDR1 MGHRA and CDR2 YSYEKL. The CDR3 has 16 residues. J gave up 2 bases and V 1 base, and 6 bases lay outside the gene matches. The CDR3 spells CASSQGQGQGQETQYF. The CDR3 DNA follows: TGCGCCAGCAGCCAAGGCCAAGGACAGGGACAAGAGACCCAGTACTTC.

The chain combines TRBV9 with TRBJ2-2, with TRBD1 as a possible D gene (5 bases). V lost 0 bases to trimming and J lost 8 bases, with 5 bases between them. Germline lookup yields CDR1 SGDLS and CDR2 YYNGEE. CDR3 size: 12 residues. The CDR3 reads CASSVEGGELFF. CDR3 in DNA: TGTGCCAGCAGCGTAGAGGGGGGGGAGCTGTTTTTT.

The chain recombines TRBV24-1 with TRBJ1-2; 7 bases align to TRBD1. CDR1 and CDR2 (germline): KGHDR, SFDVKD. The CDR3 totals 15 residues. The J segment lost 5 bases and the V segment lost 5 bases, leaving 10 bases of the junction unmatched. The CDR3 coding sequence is TGTGCCACCAGTGGGCTGACAGGGTCGATTTATGGCTACACCTTC. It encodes CATSGLTGSIYGYTF.

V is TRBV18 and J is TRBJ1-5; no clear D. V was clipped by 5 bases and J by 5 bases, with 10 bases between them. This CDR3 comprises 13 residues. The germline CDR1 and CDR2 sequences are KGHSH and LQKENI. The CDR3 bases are TGTGCCAGCTCAGCCGATCCAGATCAGCCCCAGCATTTT. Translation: CASSADPDQPQHF.

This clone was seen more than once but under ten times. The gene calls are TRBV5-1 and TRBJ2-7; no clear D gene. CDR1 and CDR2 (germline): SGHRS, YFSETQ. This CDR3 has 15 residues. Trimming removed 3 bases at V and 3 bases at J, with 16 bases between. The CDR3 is CASSSAPVQHYEQYF. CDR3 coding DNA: TGCGCCAGCAGCTCGGCTCCAGTACAGCACTACGAGCAGTACTTC.

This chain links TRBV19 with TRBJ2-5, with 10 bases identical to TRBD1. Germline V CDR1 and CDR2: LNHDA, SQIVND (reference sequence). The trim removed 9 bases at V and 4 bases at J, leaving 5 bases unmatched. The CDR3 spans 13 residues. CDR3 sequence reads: CASRTGGGETQYF. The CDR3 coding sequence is TGTGCCAGCCGGACAGGGGGAGGAGAGACCCAGTACTTC.

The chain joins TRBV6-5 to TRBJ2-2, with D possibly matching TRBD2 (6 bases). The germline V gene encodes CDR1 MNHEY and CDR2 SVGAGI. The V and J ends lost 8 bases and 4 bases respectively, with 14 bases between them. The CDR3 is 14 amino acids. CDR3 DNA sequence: TGTGCCAGCGGGGACTTCAGGAGCACCGGGGAGCTGTTTTTT. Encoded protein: CASGDFRSTGELFF.

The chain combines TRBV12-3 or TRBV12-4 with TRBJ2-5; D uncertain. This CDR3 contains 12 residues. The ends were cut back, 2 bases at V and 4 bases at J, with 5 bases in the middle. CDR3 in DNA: TGTGCCAGCAGTTTACTCGGAGAGACCCAGTACTTC. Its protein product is CASSLLGETQYF.

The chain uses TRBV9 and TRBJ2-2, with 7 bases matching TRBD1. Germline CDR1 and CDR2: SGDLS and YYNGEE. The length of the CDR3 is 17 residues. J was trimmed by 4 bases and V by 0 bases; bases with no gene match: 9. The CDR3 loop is CASSVGQAGGITGELFF. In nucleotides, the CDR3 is TGTGCCAGCAGCGTAGGTCAGGCAGGGGGAATCACCGGGGAGCTGTTTTTT.

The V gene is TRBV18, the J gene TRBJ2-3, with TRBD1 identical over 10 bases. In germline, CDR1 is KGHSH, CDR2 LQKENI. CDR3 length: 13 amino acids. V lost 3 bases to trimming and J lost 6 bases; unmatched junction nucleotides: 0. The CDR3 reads CASSPGQGDTQYF. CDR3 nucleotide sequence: TGTGCCAGCTCACCGGGACAGGGGGATACGCAGTATTTT. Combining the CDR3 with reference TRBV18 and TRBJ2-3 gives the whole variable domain NAGVMQNPRHLVRRRGQEARLRCSPMKGHSHVYWYRQLPEEGLKFMVYLQKENIIDESGMPKERFSAEFPKEGPSILRIQQVVRGDSAAYFCASSPGQGDTQYFGPGTRLTVL.

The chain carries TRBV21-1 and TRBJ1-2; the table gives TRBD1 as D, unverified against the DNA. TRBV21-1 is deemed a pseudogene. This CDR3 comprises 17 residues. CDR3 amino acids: CATLLPPQGLINYGYTF. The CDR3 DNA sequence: TGTGCCACCCTCCTCCCCCCCCAGGGGCTTATTAACTATGGCTACACCTTC.

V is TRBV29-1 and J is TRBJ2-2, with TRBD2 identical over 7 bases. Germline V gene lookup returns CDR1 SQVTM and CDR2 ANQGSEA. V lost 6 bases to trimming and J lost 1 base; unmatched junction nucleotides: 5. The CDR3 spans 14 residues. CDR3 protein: CSVAGTMNTGELFF. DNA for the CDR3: TGCAGCGTCGCCGGGACTATGAACACCGGGGAGCTGTTTTTT.

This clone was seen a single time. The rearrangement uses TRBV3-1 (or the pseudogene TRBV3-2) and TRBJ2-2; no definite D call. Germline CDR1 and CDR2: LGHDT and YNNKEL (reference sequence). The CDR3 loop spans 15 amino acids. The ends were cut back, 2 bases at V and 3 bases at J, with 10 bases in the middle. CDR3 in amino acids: CASSQLDGYTGELFF. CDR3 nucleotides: TGTGCCAGCAGCCAACTAGACGGATACACCGGGGAGCTGTTTTTT.

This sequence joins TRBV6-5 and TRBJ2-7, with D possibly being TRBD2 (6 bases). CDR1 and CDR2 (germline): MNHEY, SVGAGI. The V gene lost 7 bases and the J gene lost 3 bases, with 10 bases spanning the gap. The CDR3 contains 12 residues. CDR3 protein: CASTLDYYEQYF. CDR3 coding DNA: TGTGCCAGCACCCTGGACTACTACGAGCAGTACTTC.

The CDR3 loop reads CASSEAGGPEETQYF. The CDR3 nucleotides are TGTGCCAGCAGTGAGGCGGGAGGGCCGGAAGAGACCCAGTACTTC. The chain uses TRBV2 and TRBJ2-5; 9 nucleotides align to TRBD2. Germline values: CDR1 SNHLY, CDR2 FYNNEI. The V and J ends lost 3 bases and 3 bases, in that order; junction bases with no gene match: 5. The CDR3 contains 15 residues.

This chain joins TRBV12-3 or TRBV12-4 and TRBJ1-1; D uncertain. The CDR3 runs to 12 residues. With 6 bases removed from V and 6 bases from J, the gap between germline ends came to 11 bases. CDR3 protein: CASSRWRAEAFF. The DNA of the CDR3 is TGTGCCAGCAGCAGGTGGAGGGCTGAAGCTTTCTTT.

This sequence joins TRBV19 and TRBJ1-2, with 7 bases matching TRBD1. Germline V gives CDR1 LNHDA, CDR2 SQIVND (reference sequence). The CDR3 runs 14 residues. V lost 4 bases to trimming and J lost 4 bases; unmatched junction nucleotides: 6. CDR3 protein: CASSTGQSLYGYTF. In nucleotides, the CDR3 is TGTGCCAGTAGTACGGGACAGTCCCTCTATGGCTACACCTTC.

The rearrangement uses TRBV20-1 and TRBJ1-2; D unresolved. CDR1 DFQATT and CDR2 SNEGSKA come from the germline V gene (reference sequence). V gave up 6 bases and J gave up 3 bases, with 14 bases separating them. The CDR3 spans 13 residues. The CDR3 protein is CSASNSPDYGYTF. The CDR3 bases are TGCAGTGCCAGTAACAGTCCTGACTATGGCTACACCTTC.